The entry that follows covers one TCR beta chain sequence. Its antigen is still unknown. No base quality values were provided; no much bigger clone lies one nucleotide off. The sample is drawn from a study of control samples from healthy donors and cancer patients (dated by TCRdb to between 2020 and 2021). Library generation was performed with the immunoSEQ multiplex PCR assay. TCRdb re-hosts the immuneACCESS table, in-frame sequences only. Its copies lack some clones; in the studies checked, an unresolved V gene accounts for under half of them, and the cause for the rest is not known. The sample table holds over 100,000 clones, of which around 92% were seen once. Of the sample, approximately 2% falls within the top ten clones. Reading the germline V gene gives CDR1 MNHEY and CDR2 SVGAGI. The CDR3 goes from the cysteine to the phenylalanine over 16 residues. This entry keeps only the CDR3 DNA: 48 bases, framed from base 1. V ends up 2 bases short and J 0 bases short, with an unmatched junction base count of 4.

The source is a woman in her 50s in good health. Rearrangement joined TRBV6-5 to TRBJ1-3; a stretch of 7 junction bases matches TRBD1. Sequencing was performed on blood. The CDR3: CASSYGDSRSGNTIYF. The nucleotide sequence reads TGTGCCAGCAGTTACGGGGACAGCCGCTCTGGAAACACCATATATTTT.